This TCR beta chain was sequenced in a study of CD8+CD57+ T cells in acquired aplastic anemia. Study-level findings and limits: Between patients and controls, about 30 CD8+ CDR3 sequences were found in common.

Notes on this clonotype: Its antigen is as yet unknown. Given a much more abundant clone one base away, this may be a read error.

Germline values: CDR1 SGHRS, CDR2 YFSETQ. The CDR3 loop spans 18 amino acids. Genomic DNA constituted the template upon which TCR beta VDJ and CDR3 profiling was performed. Each CDR3 protein is one row after TCRdb ran MiXCR on the reads. The table records roughly 300,000 distinct CDR3 sequences, 55% to 65% of them present only once. The sequenced material came from sorted CD4+, CD8+, or CD8+CD57+ T cells (not recorded which) from PBMCs. This TCR came from a human donor with severe aplastic anemia or a healthy control (not recorded which). This chain joins TRBV5-1 and TRBJ2-7; 9 nucleotides agree with TRBD1. CDR3 nucleotides: TGCGCCAGCAGCTCCGAAGATCTCCCGGGACAGGGTATCTACAAGCAGTACTTC. Protein sequence: CASSSEDLPGQGIYKQYF.